Following are 30 T cell receptor beta chains from one sample sequenced in a study of cytomegalovirus exposure and HLA in healthy donors. It was with 60 Vbeta and 13 Jbeta primers that the PCR ran. Only in-frame clones appear in the TCRdb table, and some are missing; sequencing was by immunoSEQ multiplex PCR. The data contain around 130,000 clones, around 59% of them seen just once; the ten biggest clones take up about 1.7%. The material sequenced was PBMCs. The receptors come from a male donor in good health and CMV-seronegative.

This clone was detected only once. A junction end diverges from the germline sequence, so it may reflect a read error. V is TRBV7-9 and J is TRBJ2-2, with D perhaps TRBD1 (5 bases). CDR1 is SEHNR, CDR2 FQNEAQ, per germline (reference sequence). This CDR3 has 18 amino acids. Written as DNA, the CDR3 is TGTTCCAGCAGCAAGTGGCACAGGCCCGACGCGAACACCGGGGAGCTGTTTTTT. Translated, it gives CSSSKWHRPDANTGELFF.

This clone was recorded once. This chain uses TRBV5-4 with TRBJ2-3; 8 positions agree with TRBD2. Germline-derived CDR1 and CDR2 are SGHNT and YYREEE (reference sequence). CDR3 length equals 16 residues. With 2 bases clipped from V and 2 bases from J, the junction kept 7 bases outside the gene matches. The CDR3 nucleotides are TGTGCCAGCAGCTTCCAGCGGGGGTCCTACACAGATACGCAGTATTTT. Amino acid sequence: CASSFQRGSYTDTQYF.

The chain employs TRBV19 and TRBJ1-2; TRBD1 aligns across 7 bases. The trim removed 6 bases at V and 6 bases at J, leaving 7 bases unmatched. The CDR3 contains 13 residues. CDR1 LNHDA and CDR2 SQIVND come from the germline V gene (reference sequence). Written as DNA, the CDR3 is TGTGCCAGTAGGACAGGGACTTTAGATGGCTACACCTTC. As protein: CASRTGTLDGYTF.

This sequence joins TRBV4-2 and TRBJ1-6, with 9 bases fitting TRBD1. The CDR3 runs 16 residues. J lost 6 bases, V lost 0 bases, and 3 bases had no gene match. Germline V lookup: CDR1 LGHNA, CDR2 YNFKEQ. The CDR3 DNA is TGTGCCAGCAGCCAAGAAGCGGGACAGGGTAATTCACCCCTCCACTTT. Protein sequence: CASSQEAGQGNSPLHF.

The rearrangement joins TRBV29-1 to TRBJ1-1; D gene unclear. V was shortened by 0 bases and J by 6 bases, with 8 bases between the two germline ends. Germline lookup yields CDR1 SQVTM and CDR2 ANQGSEA. The CDR3 loop spans 12 amino acids. The CDR3 loop reads CSVEEQTPEAFF. The CDR3, as DNA: TGCAGCGTTGAAGAACAGACCCCTGAAGCTTTCTTT.

The chain carries TRBV28 and TRBJ1-3; a possible D gene is TRBD1 (5 bases). The CDR3 totals 17 residues. Trimming stripped 2 bases from V and 0 bases from J, with 14 bases between. The germline V gene encodes CDR1 MDHEN and CDR2 SYDVKM. The CDR3: CASSLAGLSSSGNTIYF. The CDR3 DNA sequence: TGTGCCAGCAGTTTAGCAGGGTTAAGCTCCTCTGGAAACACCATATATTTT. The full variable domain, completed using reference TRBV28 and TRBJ1-3, is DVKVTQSSRYLVKRTGEKVFLECVQDMDHENMFWYRQDPGLGLRLIYFSYDVKMKEKGDIPEGYSVSREKKERFSLILESASTNQTSMYLCASSLAGLSSSGNTIYFGEGSWLTVV.

The chain has TRBV19 and TRBJ1-5; 8 bases match TRBD1. V trimming: 4 bases; J trimming: 0 bases; junction bases outside the gene matches: 14. Germline CDR1 reads LNHDA; CDR2 reads SQIVND (reference sequence). The CDR3 covers 19 residues. CDR3 nucleotides: TGTGCCAGTAGTACCCAAGGGACAGGATGGTCCATTAGCAATCAGCCCCAGCATTTT. It codes for CASSTQGTGWSISNQPQHF.

The rearrangement links TRBV11-2 to TRBJ1-6; D might be TRBD1 (6 bases). CDR3 length: 15 amino acids. V was trimmed by 2 bases and J by 3 bases, leaving 8 bases between them. Germline CDR1 reads SGHAT; CDR2 reads FQNNGV. The CDR3 protein is CASSLQTGYNSPLHF. Here the CDR3 DNA reads TGTGCCAGCAGCTTACAGACAGGCTATAATTCACCCCTCCACTTT.

The chain recombines TRBV4-3 with TRBJ1-1; D is undetermined. The V and J ends lost 0 bases and 1 base respectively, with 9 bases between them. This CDR3 region has 15 residues. Germline-derived CDR1 and CDR2 are LGHNA and YSLEER. CDR3 in DNA: TGCGCCAGCAGCCAAGAGGGCAGATGGAACACTGAAGCTTTCTTT. It encodes CASSQEGRWNTEAFF.

This sequence joins TRBV10-3 and TRBJ2-7, with 9 bases fitting TRBD1. The CDR3 runs 12 residues. V trimming: 4 bases; J trimming: 5 bases; junction bases outside the gene matches: 0. Germline V gene data show CDR1 as ENHRY and CDR2 as SYGVKD. The CDR3 region is CAISGQGDEQYF. The CDR3 DNA sequence: TGTGCCATCAGTGGACAGGGGGACGAGCAGTACTTC.

The J gene is TRBJ2-7, the V gene TRBV7-2, with 10 bases matching TRBD2. This CDR3 has 16 residues. Germline V gene data show CDR1 as SGHTA and CDR2 as FQGNSA. The V and J ends lost 6 bases and 2 bases, in that order; junction bases with no gene match: 10. CDR3 residues: CASRATSGGAAYEQYF. CDR3 sequence (DNA): TGTGCCAGCAGGGCAACGAGCGGGGGGGCCGCCTACGAGCAGTACTTC.

The V call is TRBV7-3, the J call TRBJ1-3, with a weak D call TRBD1 (6 bases). V shed 1 base and J shed 2 bases, with 15 bases lying between them. Germline CDR1 is SGHTA and CDR2 is FQGTGA. There are 17 residues in the CDR3. CDR3 sequence reads: CASSLNPGAFPGNTIYF. CDR3 DNA: TGTGCCAGCAGCTTAAACCCAGGGGCCTTTCCTGGAAACACCATATATTTT.

This sequence joins TRBV18 and TRBJ1-6; 11 bases are shared with TRBD1. The CDR3 runs to 14 residues. The V gene's germline CDR1 is KGHSH and CDR2 LQKENI. Trimming removed 6 bases from V and 9 bases from J; junction bases left unmatched: 4. DNA for the CDR3: TGTGCCAGCTCGCCAGGACAGGGGGCTTCACCCCTCCACTTT. Protein sequence: CASSPGQGASPLHF.

The chain joins TRBV6-6 to TRBJ2-1, with TRBD1 identical over 10 bases. The CDR3 loop spans 13 amino acids. The germline V gene has CDR1 MNHNY and CDR2 SVGAGI (reference sequence). V was pared by 11 bases and J by 9 bases, with 10 bases of the junction left unmatched. The CDR3 region is CAAKGQGYVEQFF. DNA of the CDR3: TGTGCCGCCAAGGGACAGGGGTATGTTGAGCAGTTCTTC.

This clone was detected a few times. This chain joins TRBV14 and TRBJ1-3; the D gene is possibly TRBD1 (6 bases). There are 14 residues in the CDR3. Trimming cost V 4 bases and J 2 bases, with 9 bases left between them. CDR1 is SGHDN, CDR2 FVKESK, per germline. The CDR3: CASSPWDTGNTIYF. CDR3 DNA: TGTGCCAGCAGCCCGTGGGACACTGGAAACACCATATATTTT.

V usage is TRBV29-1 and J usage is TRBJ2-5; TRBD2 aligns across 7 bases. V shed 7 bases, J shed 5 bases, and the junction held 13 bases outside the gene matches. Germline V gene lookup returns CDR1 SQVTM and CDR2 ANQGSEA. CDR3 length equals 14 residues. The CDR3 here is CSALGGGEGETQYF. In DNA form, the CDR3 reads TGCAGCGCCCTCGGGGGTGGGGAGGGGGAGACCCAGTACTTC.

This chain connects TRBV19 to TRBJ2-5, with 8 bases identical to TRBD2. V shed 3 bases, J shed 5 bases, and the junction held 11 bases outside the gene matches. The germline V gene has CDR1 LNHDA and CDR2 SQIVND (reference sequence). The CDR3 consists of 16 residues. CDR3 nucleotides: TGTGCCAGTAGTATTCGGAGGGCTAGCGGGTTTGAGACCCAGTACTTC. Amino acid sequence: CASSIRRASGFETQYF.

The J gene is TRBJ2-1, the V gene TRBV28; D remains ambiguous. Per the germline V gene, CDR1 is MDHEN and CDR2 is SYDVKM. The CDR3 is 15 amino acids. V was pared by 3 bases and J by 4 bases, with 13 bases between. Written as DNA, the CDR3 is TGTGCCAGCAGTTTCCTAGTGAAGGTGTACAATGAGCAGTTCTTC. Translating it yields CASSFLVKVYNEQFF.

The rearrangement links TRBV7-9 to TRBJ2-5; D is perhaps TRBD1 (6 bases). Trimming pared 1 base from V and 5 bases from J, leaving 17 bases between. This CDR3 comprises 16 residues. Germline CDR1 and CDR2: SEHNR and FQNEAQ (reference sequence). The CDR3 here is CASSLGYGQSGETQYF. Written as DNA, the CDR3 is TGTGCCAGCAGCTTAGGGTATGGACAGTCTGGGGAGACCCAGTACTTC. Full variable domain (missing parts from reference TRBV7-9 and TRBJ2-5): DTGVSQNPRHKITKRGQNVTFRCDPISEHNRLYWYRQTLGQGPEFLTYFQNEAQLEKSRLLSDRFSAERPKGSFSTLEIQRTEQGDSAMYLCASSLGYGQSGETQYFGPGTRLLVL.

The chain uses TRBV19 and TRBJ1-2; 9 positions match TRBD1. Per the germline V gene, CDR1 is LNHDA and CDR2 is SQIVND (reference sequence). The CDR3 extends over 16 amino acids. V lost 2 bases and J lost 6; bases outside the gene matches: 10. Here the CDR3 reads CASSILRGQGLHGYTF. In DNA form, the CDR3 reads TGTGCCAGTAGTATACTCCGGGGACAGGGATTGCATGGCTACACCTTC.

This chain connects TRBV7-9 to TRBJ2-3; TRBD2 matches 10 bases. Germline assignment: CDR1 SEHNR and CDR2 FQNEAQ (reference sequence). Trimming removed 5 bases from V and 0 bases from J; junction bases left unmatched: 11. The CDR3 length is 18 residues. The CDR3 DNA sequence: TGTGCCAGCAGCATAAAGCGGGGGGGCCGGTCTAGCACAGATACGCAGTATTTT. Its translation: CASSIKRGGRSSTDTQYF.

This rearrangement joins TRBV7-3 to TRBJ2-3, with TRBD2 matching over 8 bases. V lost 5 bases to trimming and J lost 0 bases; unmatched junction nucleotides: 4. Germline V CDR1 and CDR2: SGHTA, FQGTGA. The CDR3 is made up of 15 amino acids. Written as DNA, the CDR3 is TGTGCCAGCAGCCCCTCTAGCGGGAGCACAGATACGCAGTATTTT. Translated: CASSPSSGSTDTQYF.

The chain combines TRBV6-5 with TRBJ2-4; D is unclear. Trimming cost V 0 bases and J 0 bases, with 6 bases left between them. The CDR3 is 15 amino acids. CDR1 and CDR2 (germline): MNHEY, SVGAGI. The CDR3 here is CASSYSSVAKNIQYF. The CDR3, as DNA: TGTGCCAGCAGTTACTCGAGTGTAGCCAAAAACATTCAGTACTTC.

This clone was detected a few times. CDR3 DNA sequence: TGCGCCAGCAGCTTGGACAGGGAGACTGAAGCTTTCTTT. Amino acids: CASSLDRETEAFF. This rearrangement joins TRBV5-1 to TRBJ1-1; tentatively, D is TRBD1 (6 bases). Germline V CDR1 and CDR2: SGHRS, YFSETQ. The CDR3 has 13 residues. V dropped 0 bases and J dropped 5 bases, with 8 bases sitting between them.

The rearrangement links TRBV18 to TRBJ2-1; D uncertain. Per the germline V gene, CDR1 is KGHSH and CDR2 is LQKENI. Trimming stripped 5 bases from V and 7 bases from J, with 9 bases between. CDR3 length: 12 amino acids. CDR3 DNA: TGTGCCAGCTCATCTGACGGGAATGAGCAGTTCTTC. Encoded protein: CASSSDGNEQFF.

The J gene is TRBJ2-2, the V gene TRBV18; 9 bases agree with TRBD1. The CDR3 runs to 15 residues. In germline, CDR1 is KGHSH, CDR2 LQKENI. Losses at the gene ends were 5 bases for V and 5 bases for J; bases not matched to a gene: 6. The CDR3 region has the DNA TGTGCCAGCTCATCGGACAGGGGAGGGACCGGGGAGCTGTTTTTT. Residues: CASSSDRGGTGELFF.

The V call is TRBV28, the J call TRBJ2-7, with 9 bases lining up with TRBD2. This CDR3 spans 13 amino acids. The junction had 4 bases not matched to a gene; V was cut back by 4 bases and J by 6 bases. The V gene's germline CDR1 is MDHEN and CDR2 SYDVKM. CDR3 in DNA: TGTGCCAGCAGTTCAGCGGGGGGTGGCGAGCAGTACTTC. Amino acid sequence: CASSSAGGGEQYF.

The rearrangement links TRBV7-2 to TRBJ1-6; 10 positions match TRBD1. The CDR3 contains 15 residues. V gave up 5 bases and J gave up 10 bases; unmatched junction bases: 8. Germline V CDR1 and CDR2: SGHTA, FQGNSA. The CDR3 loop is CASSPTSGQGSPLHF. Written as DNA, the CDR3 is TGTGCCAGCAGCCCCACCTCGGGACAGGGGTCACCCCTCCACTTT.

This clone was detected only a few times. The rearrangement joins TRBV5-3 to TRBJ2-1, with D possibly TRBD1 on 5 matching bases. TRBV5-3 is placed among ORFs of uncertain function. V lost 5 bases and J 4 bases, leaving 31 bases between the germline ends. The CDR3 totals 20 residues. The CDR3 reads CARRSLLLVGDFYGYNEQFF. The CDR3 DNA is TGTGCCAGAAGAAGCTTATTATTGGTAGGGGATTTTTATGGGTACAATGAGCAGTTCTTC.

The chain combines TRBV2 with TRBJ2-5; 9 nucleotides match TRBD1. This CDR3 comprises 14 residues. Germline CDR1 and CDR2: SNHLY and FYNNEI. The trim removed 6 bases at V and 2 bases at J, leaving 4 bases unmatched. The CDR3 coding sequence is TGTGCCAGCAGCGGGACAGGGAGGCAAGAGACCCAGTACTTC. Translated: CASSGTGRQETQYF.